Described below is a single TCR beta chain sequence and its context. The antigen is undetermined. These data originate in a study of shared clonotypes between healthy human individuals. Across the whole study: Each donor's CD4 naive and CD4 memory cells filled three plates apiece, CD8 naive two, and CD8 memory one.

Study findings and constraints: Investigators collected only blood, and repertoires in tissues likely differ. With several donors compared, approximately 5% of naive CD4 clonotypes were shared. Naive subsets typically showed greater estimated richness than memory subsets.

Cells designated naive CD8 were CD45RO-negative and were positively selected for CCR7, with terminally differentiated effector memory CD45RA+ cells excluded. This CDR3 has 11 amino acids. V was cut by 11 bases and J by 3 bases, with 10 bases left in between. The germline V gene has CDR1 SNHLY and CDR2 FYNNEI. TCRdb's copy holds only in-frame clones and misses some; the assay was immunoSEQ multiplex PCR. The sample lists some 2.1 million clones, about 95% occurring once. The chain carries TRBV2 and TRBJ1-2; TRBD1 is a possible D gene (5 bases). The sequence was collected from a man between 18 and 35 years old in good health. The sequenced sample was naive CD8+ T cells sorted from blood. The CDR3 sequence is CAGAGYYGYTF. Here the CDR3 DNA reads TGTGCCGGGGCGGGATACTATGGCTACACCTTC.